This T cell receptor (beta chain) was sequenced in a study of blood T cell repertoires in COVID-19. Study information: Collection of acute and convalescent COVID-19 samples took place in the United States, Italy and Spain.

Original analysis: Amplification of reference gene primers was used by the study to estimate nucleated cell counts. Sequencing used immunoSEQ multiplex PCR; TCRdb keeps in-frame clones, though not all of them. Clone size and V and J calls were adopted from that table, with D and trimming inferred from the DNA. The sample consists of about 75,000 clones, approximately 82% of them appearing once. The CDR3 consists of 12 residues. Germline trimming cut 4 bases from V and 4 bases from J; bases unmatched to any gene: 3. Germline V gene data show CDR1 as SQVTM and CDR2 as ANQGSEA. Sequencing was carried out using peripheral blood. The chain uses TRBV29-1 and TRBJ2-7; 8 bases align to TRBD1. The TCR sequence derives from a woman in her forties or fifties with acute or convalescent COVID-19. CDR3 bases: TGCAGCGTTGGACAGGGGAGGTACGAGCAGTACTTC. Translating gives CSVGQGRYEQYF.